This T cell receptor beta chain was recovered during a study of post-analysis software for immune sequencing data. Study-level background: Clinical courses comprised relapsing-remitting, secondary progressive and progressive-relapsing multiple sclerosis.

The sample holds a few counts of this clonotype. The antigen is unknown. The CDR3 sequence is 13 residues long. Trimming removed 6 bases from V and 11 bases from J, with 22 bases in between. Germline values: CDR1 DFQATT, CDR2 SNEGSKA (reference sequence). Points from the study as a whole: Versus controls, multiple sclerosis patients showed significantly lower diversity (normalized Chao1). There were five or six TRBV segments more frequent in patients than controls, and TRBV5-6, TRBV5-1 and TRBV20-1 were among them. The F measure placed samples prepared in the same batch into strongly shared clusters.

Built from TCR beta cDNA, the libraries had unique molecular identifiers in them. It was from about 0.94 to 9.7 million T cells that about 540,000 cDNA molecules came. MiXCR was run by TCRdb on the PCR reads, yielding one entry per CDR3 protein. The sample has about 460,000 distinct CDR3 sequences, around 40% seen once. Input material: blood. The clonotype was recovered from a girl under 18 with multiple sclerosis. The chain links TRBV20-1 to TRBJ2-5; the D gene could be TRBD1 or TRBD2 (6 bases each). The CDR3 sequence is CSASTATGREQYF. The CDR3 DNA reads TGCAGTGCCTCGACCGCGACAGGTCGGGAGCAGTACTTC.